This entry lists 9 T cell receptor beta chains sequenced from one sample in a study of shared T cell receptors in the human thymus. Method: immunoSEQ multiplex PCR; TCRdb's copy keeps in-frame clones and lacks some. Here the sample spans hundreds of thousands of clones, 70% to 90% being singletons. This sample was also put to use in a study of human thymus T cells.

Sample: thymocytes. These TCRs come from a boy younger than two with a congenital heart defect.

V and J are TRBV10-3 and TRBJ2-2; TRBD1 aligns across 8 bases. V shed 4 bases and J 4 bases; nucleotides not matched to a gene: 8. Per germline, CDR1 ENHRY and CDR2 SYGVKD. The CDR3 totals 16 residues. CDR3 DNA: TGTGCCATCAGTGCAGACAGGGGCCGCGGCACCGGGGAGCTGTTTTTT. This translates into CAISADRGRGTGELFF.

The chain has TRBV7-2 and TRBJ1-1; maybe TRBD1 (6 bases). V was pared by 5 bases and J by 7 bases, with 17 bases between. Germline values: CDR1 SGHTA, CDR2 FQGNSA. The CDR3 totals 14 residues. CDR3 bases: TGTGCCAGCAGCCCTAGGCGGGGGCGTGGTGAAGCTTTCTTT. Amino acids: CASSPRRGRGEAFF.

The CDR3: CASSITGDNEQFF. The CDR3 DNA reads as TGTGCCAGCAGCATTACAGGGGACAATGAGCAGTTCTTC. The chain combines TRBV7-9 with TRBJ2-1, with 7 bases aligning to TRBD1. The CDR3 length is 13 residues. Germline CDR1 reads SEHNR; CDR2 reads FQNEAQ (reference sequence). V shed 5 bases, J shed 5 bases, and the junction held 3 bases outside the gene matches.

This chain connects TRBV30 to TRBJ2-7, with TRBD2 as a possible D gene (6 bases). V was clipped by 0 bases and J by 7 bases, with 13 bases between them. Germline lookup yields CDR1 GTSNPN and CDR2 SVGIG (reference sequence). The CDR3 covers 13 residues. The DNA of the CDR3 is TGTGCCTGGAGTGTAGGAGGGGTGTGGGAGCAGTACTTC. It encodes CAWSVGGVWEQYF.

The chain uses TRBV6-5 and TRBJ2-7, with 14 bases aligning to TRBD2. After removal of 8 bases from V and 6 bases from J, the junction contained 3 bases not matched to a gene. Germline V gene lookup returns CDR1 MNHEY and CDR2 SVGAGI. This CDR3 has 13 residues. CDR3: CASWTSGRPEQYF. The CDR3 nucleotides read TGTGCCAGCTGGACTAGCGGGAGGCCCGAGCAGTACTTC.

This rearrangement joins TRBV5-1 to TRBJ2-3; 11 nucleotides agree with TRBD2. Germline V gene data show CDR1 as SGHRS and CDR2 as YFSETQ. The CDR3 loop spans 21 amino acids. The J segment lost 2 bases and the V segment lost 4 bases, leaving 21 bases of the junction unmatched. CDR3 sequence: CASSHWPLWLAGGGVTDTQYF. The CDR3 DNA follows: TGCGCCAGCAGCCATTGGCCCCTTTGGCTAGCGGGAGGCGGGGTCACAGATACGCAGTATTTT.

The rearrangement uses TRBV14 and TRBJ1-4, with TRBD1 identical over 7 bases. The length of the CDR3 is 16 residues. CDR1 is SGHDN and CDR2 is FVKESK in the germline V gene. Trimming removed 3 bases from V and 9 bases from J; junction bases left unmatched: 13. CDR3 nucleotides: TGTGCCAGCAGCCATAAGATTGGGACAGATCCGCAAAAACTGTTTTTT. Amino acids: CASSHKIGTDPQKLFF.

This chain links TRBV19 with TRBJ1-2; the D gene is possibly TRBD1 (5 bases). The germline V and J ends were trimmed by 3 bases and 5 bases, with 19 bases remaining between them. This CDR3 spans 16 amino acids. Germline CDR1 is LNHDA and CDR2 is SQIVND (reference sequence). This CDR3 is CASSMSDSLSSYGYTF. CDR3 bases: TGTGCCAGTAGTATGTCTGACAGCCTCTCCTCATATGGCTACACCTTC.

This clone has a handful of counts. The chain employs TRBV7-8 and TRBJ1-2; TRBD1 is a possible D gene (5 bases). Trimming took off 3 bases at V and 6 bases at J, with 8 bases between the two ends. The germline V gene encodes CDR1 SGHVS and CDR2 FQNEAQ. The CDR3 extends over 12 amino acids. Here the CDR3 reads CASSLGGDGYTF. CDR3 nucleotides: TGTGCCAGCAGCTTGGGGGGTGATGGCTACACCTTC.